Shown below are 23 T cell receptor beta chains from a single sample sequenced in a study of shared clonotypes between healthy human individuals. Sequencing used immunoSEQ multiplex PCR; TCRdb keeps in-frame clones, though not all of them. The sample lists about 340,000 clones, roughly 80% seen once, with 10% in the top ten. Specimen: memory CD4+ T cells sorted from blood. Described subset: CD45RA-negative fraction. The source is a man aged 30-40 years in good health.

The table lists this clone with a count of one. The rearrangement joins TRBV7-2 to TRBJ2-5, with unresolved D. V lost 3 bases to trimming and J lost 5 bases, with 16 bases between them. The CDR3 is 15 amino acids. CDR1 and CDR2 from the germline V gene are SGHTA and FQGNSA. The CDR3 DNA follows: TGTGCCAGCAGCTTCGTCCCGGGCTCAAGGGAGACCCAGTACTTC. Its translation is CASSFVPGSRETQYF.

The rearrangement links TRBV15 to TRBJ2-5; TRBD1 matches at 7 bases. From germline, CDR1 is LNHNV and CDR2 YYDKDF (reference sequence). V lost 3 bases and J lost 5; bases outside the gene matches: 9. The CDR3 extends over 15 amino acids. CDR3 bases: TGTGCCACCAGCAGTTTCGGGGCAGGGGGTGAGACCCAGTACTTC. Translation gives CATSSFGAGGETQYF.

Here the CDR3 DNA reads TGTGCCAGCAGCTTGAGTCCGAGTGGGAGCAGGGGCACGGAGACGCAGTATTTT. Translated, it gives CASSLSPSGSRGTETQYF. The chain joins TRBV5-5 to TRBJ2-3, with D tentatively TRBD1 (6 bases). Trimming removed 1 base at V and 9 bases at J, with 27 bases between. The CDR3 consists of 18 residues. From germline, CDR1 is SGHKS and CDR2 YYEKEE (reference sequence).

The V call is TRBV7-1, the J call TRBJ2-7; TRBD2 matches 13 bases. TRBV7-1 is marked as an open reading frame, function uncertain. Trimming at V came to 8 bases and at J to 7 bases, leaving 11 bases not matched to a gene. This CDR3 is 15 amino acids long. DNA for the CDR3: TGTGCCAGCTCACTAGCGGGAGGGCTTTCAGCGGAGCAGTACTTC. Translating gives CASSLAGGLSAEQYF.

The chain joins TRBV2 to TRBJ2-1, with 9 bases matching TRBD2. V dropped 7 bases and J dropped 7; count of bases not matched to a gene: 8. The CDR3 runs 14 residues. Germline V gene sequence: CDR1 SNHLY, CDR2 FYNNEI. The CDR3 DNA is TGTGCCAGCAACCCCCGCGGGAGGGAAAATGAGCAGTTCTTC. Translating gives CASNPRGRENEQFF.

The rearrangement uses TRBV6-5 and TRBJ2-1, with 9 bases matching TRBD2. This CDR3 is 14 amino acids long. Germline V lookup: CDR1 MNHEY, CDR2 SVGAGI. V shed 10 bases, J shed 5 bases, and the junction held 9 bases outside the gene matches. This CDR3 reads CAISRASGDNEQFF. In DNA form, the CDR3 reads TGTGCCATCTCCAGGGCTAGCGGGGACAATGAGCAGTTCTTC.

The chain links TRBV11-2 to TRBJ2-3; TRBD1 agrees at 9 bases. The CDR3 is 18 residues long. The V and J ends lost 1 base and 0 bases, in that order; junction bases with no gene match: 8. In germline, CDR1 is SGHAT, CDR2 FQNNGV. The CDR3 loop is CASSLGTGARYSTDTQYF. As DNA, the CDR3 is TGTGCCAGCAGCTTAGGGACAGGGGCCCGATATAGCACAGATACGCAGTATTTT.

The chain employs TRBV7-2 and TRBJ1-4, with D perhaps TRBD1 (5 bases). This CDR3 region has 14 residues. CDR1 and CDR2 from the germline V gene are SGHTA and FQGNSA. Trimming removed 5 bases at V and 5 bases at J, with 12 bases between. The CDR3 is CASSLLRDNEKLFF. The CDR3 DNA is TGTGCCAGCAGCCTACTACGGGACAATGAAAAACTGTTTTTT.

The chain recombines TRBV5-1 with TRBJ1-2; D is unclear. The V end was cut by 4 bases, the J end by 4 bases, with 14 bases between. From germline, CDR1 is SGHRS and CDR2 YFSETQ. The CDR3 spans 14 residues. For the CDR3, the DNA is TGCGCCAGCAGCCCCAGGACGGATCTCTATGGCTACACCTTC. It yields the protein CASSPRTDLYGYTF.

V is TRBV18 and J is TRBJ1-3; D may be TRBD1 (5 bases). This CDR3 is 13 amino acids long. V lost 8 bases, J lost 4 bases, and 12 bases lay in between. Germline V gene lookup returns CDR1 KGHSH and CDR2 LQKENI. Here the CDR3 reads CASALQGGNTIYF. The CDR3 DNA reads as TGTGCCAGCGCTCTCCAGGGAGGAAACACCATATATTTT.

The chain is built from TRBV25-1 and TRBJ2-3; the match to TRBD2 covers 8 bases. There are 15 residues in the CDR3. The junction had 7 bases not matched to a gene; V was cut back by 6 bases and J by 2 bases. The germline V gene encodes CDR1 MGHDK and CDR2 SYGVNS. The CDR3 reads CASSLAGTNTDTQYF. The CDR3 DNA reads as TGTGCCAGCAGCTTAGCGGGGACGAACACAGATACGCAGTATTTT.

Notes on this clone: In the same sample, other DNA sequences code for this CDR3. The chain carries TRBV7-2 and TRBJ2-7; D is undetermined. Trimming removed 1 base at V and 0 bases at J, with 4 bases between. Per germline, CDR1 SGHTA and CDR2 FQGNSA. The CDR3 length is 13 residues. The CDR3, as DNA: TGTGCCAGCAGCTTAGTCAGCTCCTACGAGCAGTACTTC. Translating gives CASSLVSSYEQYF.

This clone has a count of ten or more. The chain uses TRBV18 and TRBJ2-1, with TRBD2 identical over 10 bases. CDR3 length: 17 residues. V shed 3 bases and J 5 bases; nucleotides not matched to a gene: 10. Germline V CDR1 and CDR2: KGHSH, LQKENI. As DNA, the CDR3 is TGTGCCAGCTCACCCACCCCCGGGACTAGCGAACACAATGAGCAGTTCTTC. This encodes CASSPTPGTSEHNEQFF.

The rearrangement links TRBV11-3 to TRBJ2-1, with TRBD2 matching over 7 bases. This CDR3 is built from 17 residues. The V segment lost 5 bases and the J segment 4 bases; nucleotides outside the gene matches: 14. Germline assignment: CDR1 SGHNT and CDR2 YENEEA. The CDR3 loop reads CASSHGSLASGYNEQFF. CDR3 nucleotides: TGTGCCAGCAGCCACGGGTCGTTGGCTAGCGGATACAATGAGCAGTTCTTC.

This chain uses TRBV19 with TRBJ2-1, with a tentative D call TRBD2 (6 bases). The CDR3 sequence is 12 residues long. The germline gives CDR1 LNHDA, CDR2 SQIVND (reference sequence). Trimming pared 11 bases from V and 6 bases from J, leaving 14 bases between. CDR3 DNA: TGTGCCTCCCGGGACTTTTCCAATGAGCAGTTCTTC. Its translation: CASRDFSNEQFF.

The CDR3 region is CASSIDSRGGLAGAFF. As DNA, the CDR3 is TGTGCCAGTAGTATAGATTCGAGGGGAGGGCTGGCTGGAGCTTTCTTT. J is TRBJ1-1 and V is TRBV19, with TRBD1 as a possible D gene (5 bases). This CDR3 contains 16 residues. Germline CDR1 reads LNHDA; CDR2 reads SQIVND (reference sequence). Trimming removed 0 bases at V and 10 bases at J, with 21 bases between.

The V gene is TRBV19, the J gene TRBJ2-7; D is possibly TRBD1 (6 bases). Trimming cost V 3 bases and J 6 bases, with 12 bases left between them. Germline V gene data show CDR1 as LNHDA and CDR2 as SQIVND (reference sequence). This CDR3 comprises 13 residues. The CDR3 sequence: CASSIARRGEQYF. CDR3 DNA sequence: TGTGCCAGTAGTATTGCCCGCAGGGGCGAGCAGTACTTC.

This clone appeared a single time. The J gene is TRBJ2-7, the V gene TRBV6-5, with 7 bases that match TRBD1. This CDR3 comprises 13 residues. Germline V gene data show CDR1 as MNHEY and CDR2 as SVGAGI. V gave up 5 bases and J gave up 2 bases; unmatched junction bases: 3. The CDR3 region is CASSKQGPYEQYF. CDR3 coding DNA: TGTGCCAGCAGTAAACAGGGGCCCTACGAGCAGTACTTC.

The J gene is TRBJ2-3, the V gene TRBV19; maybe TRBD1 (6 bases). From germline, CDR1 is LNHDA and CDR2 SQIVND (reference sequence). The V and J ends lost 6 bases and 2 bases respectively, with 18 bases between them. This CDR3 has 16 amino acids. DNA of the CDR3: TGTGCCAGTAGGGGGCCGGGACAACTGCTCACAGATACGCAGTATTTT. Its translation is CASRGPGQLLTDTQYF.

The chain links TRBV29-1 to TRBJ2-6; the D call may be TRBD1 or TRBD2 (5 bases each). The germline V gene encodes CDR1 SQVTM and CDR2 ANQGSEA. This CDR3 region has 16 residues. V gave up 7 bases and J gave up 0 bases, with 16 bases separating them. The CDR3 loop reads CSAYRDVDSGANVLTF. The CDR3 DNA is TGCAGCGCCTACCGGGACGTAGACTCTGGGGCCAACGTCCTGACTTTC.

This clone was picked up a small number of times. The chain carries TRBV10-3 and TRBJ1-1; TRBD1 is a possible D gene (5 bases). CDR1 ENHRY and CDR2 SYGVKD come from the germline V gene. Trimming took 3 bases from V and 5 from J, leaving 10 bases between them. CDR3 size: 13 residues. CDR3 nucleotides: TGTGCCATCAGTGACGCAGGGAGGACTGAAGCTTTCTTT. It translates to CAISDAGRTEAFF.

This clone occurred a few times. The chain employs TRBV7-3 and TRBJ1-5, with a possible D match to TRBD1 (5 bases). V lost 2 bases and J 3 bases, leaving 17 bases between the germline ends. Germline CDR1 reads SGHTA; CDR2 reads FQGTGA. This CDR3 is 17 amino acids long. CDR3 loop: CASSLFEEGCPNQPQHF. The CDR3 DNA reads TGTGCCAGCAGCTTATTTGAGGAGGGGTGTCCCAATCAGCCCCAGCATTTT. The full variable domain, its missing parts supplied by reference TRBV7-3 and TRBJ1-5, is GAGVSQTPSNKVTEKGKYVELRCDPISGHTALYWYRQSLGQGPEFLIYFQGTGAADDSGLPNDRFFAVRPEGSVSTLKIQRTERGDSAVYLCASSLFEEGCPNQPQHFGDGTRLSIL.

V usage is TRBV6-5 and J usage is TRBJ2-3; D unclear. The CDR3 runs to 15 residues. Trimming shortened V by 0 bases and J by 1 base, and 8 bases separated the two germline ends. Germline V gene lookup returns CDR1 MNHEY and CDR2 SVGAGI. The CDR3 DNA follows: TGTGCCAGCAGTTACTCGATCGACGGCACAGATACGCAGTATTTT. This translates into CASSYSIDGTDTQYF.